The 25 T cell receptor beta chains in this list originate from one sample, sequenced in a study of blood T cell repertoires in COVID-19. Using immunoSEQ multiplex PCR, the repertoire was profiled, and TCRdb retains in-frame clones only, with some absent. This sample has 410,000 or so clones; approximately 89% occur once, and the top ten carry under 2%. Sequences were obtained from peripheral blood. These receptors were collected from a middle-aged woman with COVID-19, enrolled during active disease.

The gene calls are TRBV28 and TRBJ1-4, with D tentatively TRBD1 (5 bases). In germline, CDR1 is MDHEN, CDR2 SYDVKM. This CDR3 contains 14 residues. The ends were cut back, 2 bases at V and 4 bases at J, with 8 bases in the middle. The CDR3 region is CASSLPGGNEKLFF. Here the CDR3 DNA reads TGTGCCAGCAGTTTACCGGGGGGTAATGAAAAACTGTTTTTT.

The CDR3 DNA sequence: TGTGCCAGCAGTTTAAAAGCTAGCGGGAGCTACGAGCAGTACTTC. Amino acid sequence: CASSLKASGSYEQYF. The chain carries TRBV27 and TRBJ2-7; TRBD2 agrees at 10 bases. This CDR3 has 15 residues. CDR1 and CDR2 from the germline V gene are MNHEY and SMNVEV (reference sequence). With 2 bases clipped from V and 3 bases from J, the junction kept 4 bases outside the gene matches.

The J gene is TRBJ2-5, the V gene TRBV7-9; 9 bases align to TRBD1. Per the germline V gene, CDR1 is SEHNR and CDR2 is FQNEAQ (reference sequence). V lost 2 bases to trimming and J lost 5 bases; unmatched junction nucleotides: 9. The CDR3 runs to 16 residues. The CDR3 here is CASSLFGTGPKETQYF. CDR3 nucleotide sequence: TGTGCCAGCAGCTTATTCGGGACAGGGCCTAAGGAGACCCAGTACTTC.

The rearrangement joins TRBV6-6 to TRBJ1-5, with D hard to call. Germline V gene sequence: CDR1 MNHNY, CDR2 SVGAGI (reference sequence). CDR3 length: 13 residues. Trimming removed 8 bases at V and 7 bases at J, with 15 bases between. As DNA, the CDR3 is TGTGCCAGCTGCCTATTAATGAGGCAGCCCCAGCATTTT. Encoded protein: CASCLLMRQPQHF.

This chain uses TRBV5-1 with TRBJ2-7; 7 bases are a match to TRBD2. Germline values: CDR1 SGHRS, CDR2 YFSETQ. J was trimmed by 7 bases and V by 3 bases; bases with no gene match: 4. The CDR3 length is 12 residues. The CDR3 protein is CASSSGGYEQYF. The CDR3 nucleotides are TGCGCCAGCAGCTCGGGGGGATATGAGCAGTACTTC.

The rearrangement joins TRBV21-1 to TRBJ2-5; no check of the table's D call, TRBD2, against the DNA was made. TRBV21-1 is labeled a pseudogene. The CDR3 contains 21 residues. The CDR3 spells CASSGNLSGRPGAPYQETQYF. CDR3 in DNA: TGTGCCAGCAGCGGAAATCTAAGCGGGAGGCCGGGAGCTCCGTACCAAGAGACCCAGTACTTC.

The chain links TRBV19 to TRBJ2-7; 7 bases fit TRBD1. This CDR3 region has 14 residues. The J segment lost 4 bases and the V segment lost 10 bases, leaving 13 bases of the junction unmatched. Germline CDR1 is LNHDA and CDR2 is SQIVND (reference sequence). The CDR3 loop reads CATNIRGRSYEQYF. The CDR3 DNA reads TGTGCCACCAACATTAGGGGGCGATCGTACGAGCAGTACTTC.

The chain links TRBV18 to TRBJ1-5; unclear D gene. Germline V gives CDR1 KGHSH, CDR2 LQKENI. Trimming shortened V by 6 bases and J by 5 bases, and 11 bases separated the two germline ends. The CDR3 runs to 13 residues. The CDR3: CASSGGLHQPQHF. The CDR3 nucleotides read TGTGCCAGCTCTGGAGGACTGCATCAGCCCCAGCATTTT.

A remark on this clone: In the same sample, other DNA sequences code for this CDR3. This chain uses TRBV4-2 with TRBJ1-5, with D unclear. The germline V gene encodes CDR1 LGHNA and CDR2 YNFKEQ. V shed 0 bases and J shed 0 bases, with 3 bases lying between them. This CDR3 is 14 amino acids long. The DNA of the CDR3 is TGTGCCAGCAGCCAAGACAGTAGCAATCAGCCCCAGCATTTT. It translates to CASSQDSSNQPQHF.

This chain uses TRBV10-3 with TRBJ1-5; possibly TRBD1 for D (5 bases). The ends were cut back, 2 bases at V and 8 bases at J, with 22 bases in the middle. The germline V gene encodes CDR1 ENHRY and CDR2 SYGVKD. The CDR3 has 17 residues. This CDR3 is CAISETAGGAQMKPQHF. The DNA for the CDR3 is TGTGCCATCAGTGAGACCGCGGGAGGGGCCCAGATGAAGCCCCAGCATTTT.

The chain recombines TRBV7-2 with TRBJ2-7, with D perhaps matching TRBD2 (6 bases). Germline assignment: CDR1 SGHTA and CDR2 FQGNSA. This CDR3 has 14 amino acids. V lost 5 bases to trimming and J lost 0 bases, with 11 bases between them. The CDR3 DNA reads as TGTGCCAGCAGCGCCCGGGACTCCTCCTACGAGCAGTACTTC. It yields the protein CASSARDSSYEQYF.

The rearrangement joins TRBV18 to TRBJ2-5, with D possibly TRBD1 on 5 matching bases. The V gene's germline CDR1 is KGHSH and CDR2 LQKENI. The CDR3 totals 16 residues. V was trimmed by 1 base and J by 2 bases, leaving 14 bases between them. The CDR3 spells CASSPRRQPSQETQYF. In DNA form, the CDR3 reads TGTGCCAGCTCACCACGCAGACAGCCCTCACAAGAGACCCAGTACTTC.

The chain links TRBV5-1 to TRBJ2-3; TRBD2 agrees at 13 bases. The J segment lost 5 bases and the V segment lost 4 bases, leaving 7 bases of the junction unmatched. The CDR3 extends over 16 amino acids. CDR1 is SGHRS and CDR2 is YFSETQ in the germline V gene. The CDR3 protein is CASSEGTSGAGDTQYF. The CDR3 coding sequence is TGCGCCAGCAGCGAAGGGACTAGCGGGGCGGGAGATACGCAGTATTTT.

This clone was picked up one time. This chain joins TRBV6-2 or TRBV6-3 and TRBJ2-4, with 11 nucleotides matching TRBD2. With V trimmed by 6 bases and J by 8 bases, 18 bases remained unmatched. The CDR3 sequence is 18 residues long. Germline V gives CDR1 MNHEY, CDR2 SVGEGT. The CDR3 DNA reads TGTGCCAGCAGCCCAATACTAGCGGGAGAATACCCTGGGGACATTCAGTACTTC. It specifies CASSPILAGEYPGDIQYF.

The chain links TRBV2 to TRBJ1-1; D possibly corresponds to TRBD1 (6 bases). This CDR3 has 15 residues. The germline V gene has CDR1 SNHLY and CDR2 FYNNEI. The V gene lost 2 bases and the J gene lost 4 bases, with 14 bases spanning the gap. In DNA form, the CDR3 reads TGTGCCAGCAGTGAAACCGCATCCAGGGGCACTGAAGCTTTCTTT. This translates into CASSETASRGTEAFF.

The J gene is TRBJ2-2, the V gene TRBV2; tentatively, D is TRBD1 (6 bases). V was trimmed by 1 base and J by 6 bases, leaving 9 bases between them. There are 14 residues in the CDR3. The V gene's germline CDR1 is SNHLY and CDR2 FYNNEI. This CDR3 is CASSEGRGPGELFF. CDR3 nucleotide sequence: TGTGCCAGCAGTGAAGGCAGGGGACCCGGGGAGCTGTTTTTT.

The chain recombines TRBV5-4 with TRBJ2-5; TRBD2 matches 7 bases. Germline values: CDR1 SGHNT, CDR2 YYREEE (reference sequence). The CDR3 has 15 amino acids. With V trimmed by 4 bases and J by 1 base, 7 bases remained unmatched. Written as DNA, the CDR3 is TGTGCCAGCAGCCCCGGGAGGAACCTCCAAGAGACCCAGTACTTC. Its translation: CASSPGRNLQETQYF.

This clone was picked up one time. CDR3 nucleotide sequence: TGTGCCAGCAGCCAACAGGGCTATGAGCAGTTCTTC. The encoded protein is CASSQQGYEQFF. The rearrangement links TRBV28 to TRBJ2-1; possible D gene TRBD1, 6 bases. The V gene's germline CDR1 is MDHEN and CDR2 SYDVKM. V lost 6 bases to trimming and J lost 8 bases, with 11 bases between them. There are 12 residues in the CDR3. Drawing the rest from reference TRBV28 and TRBJ2-1, the complete variable domain is DVKVTQSSRYLVKRTGEKVFLECVQDMDHENMFWYRQDPGLGLRLIYFSYDVKMKEKGDIPEGYSVSREKKERFSLILESASTNQTSMYLCASSQQGYEQFFGPGTRLTVL.

The V call is TRBV19, the J call TRBJ1-5; 7 positions match TRBD1. Germline assignment: CDR1 LNHDA and CDR2 SQIVND (reference sequence). Unmatched junction bases numbered 8, after V lost 6 bases and J lost 9 bases. This CDR3 is 13 amino acids long. The CDR3 DNA sequence: TGTGCCAGTAGCGGACGACAGGGTGCGCCCCAGCATTTT. Amino acids: CASSGRQGAPQHF.

The chain has TRBV19 and TRBJ2-1, with TRBD1 identical over 9 bases. After removal of 6 bases from V and 9 bases from J, the junction contained 12 bases not matched to a gene. The CDR3 has 15 amino acids. CDR1 and CDR2 from the germline V gene are LNHDA and SQIVND (reference sequence). The CDR3 loop is CASRPVGQGYLEQFF. Written as DNA, the CDR3 is TGTGCCAGTAGGCCGGTGGGACAGGGCTATCTTGAGCAGTTCTTC. The variable domain in full, with the rest retrieved from reference TRBV19 and TRBJ2-1, is DGGITQSPKYLFRKEGQNVTLSCEQNLNHDAMYWYRQDPGQGLRLIYYSQIVNDFQKGDIAEGYSVSREKKESFPLTVTSAQKNPTAFYLCASRPVGQGYLEQFFGPGTRLTVL.

The chain links TRBV2 to TRBJ1-4, with TRBD1 matching 7 bases. V gave up 7 bases and J gave up 8 bases; unmatched junction bases: 7. Germline V CDR1 and CDR2: SNHLY, FYNNEI. CDR3 length: 13 residues. CDR3 DNA sequence: TGTGCCAGCACCCGGGACAGAATGGAAAAACTGTTTTTT. It translates to CASTRDRMEKLFF.

This chain joins TRBV25-1 and TRBJ2-1, with 10 bases aligning to TRBD2. Germline CDR1 MGHDK, CDR2 SYGVNS. After removal of 2 bases from V and 10 bases from J, the junction contained 11 bases not matched to a gene. The CDR3 totals 16 residues. The CDR3 loop reads CASSERSLAGVWEQFF. The CDR3 nucleotides read TGTGCCAGCAGTGAAAGATCTCTAGCGGGAGTATGGGAGCAGTTCTTC.

The rearrangement uses TRBV11-1 and TRBJ2-5; D may be TRBD1 (5 bases). The germline gives CDR1 SGHAT, CDR2 FQDESV (reference sequence). The CDR3 is 15 amino acids. Trimming stripped 0 bases from V and 2 bases from J, with 10 bases between. The CDR3 protein is CASSLAQAAQETQYF. CDR3 coding DNA: TGTGCCAGCAGCTTAGCACAGGCAGCTCAAGAGACCCAGTACTTC.

The chain employs TRBV30 and TRBJ2-7; maybe TRBD1 (6 bases). CDR1 is GTSNPN, CDR2 SVGIG, per germline (reference sequence). The CDR3 is made up of 12 amino acids. V was trimmed by 6 bases and J by 2 bases, leaving 11 bases between them. The CDR3 here is CACMTGAYEQYF. The CDR3 DNA follows: TGTGCCTGCATGACAGGAGCCTACGAGCAGTACTTC.

The chain uses TRBV29-1 and TRBJ1-1; 9 bases align to TRBD1. V dropped 5 bases and J dropped 0; count of bases not matched to a gene: 7. Germline-derived CDR1 and CDR2 are SQVTM and ANQGSEA. The CDR3 has 15 residues. CDR3 nucleotides: TGCAGCGTTCACGGTGGACAGGGGATGAACACTGAAGCTTTCTTT. It specifies CSVHGGQGMNTEAFF.